This T cell receptor beta chain is from a study of memory CD4+ T cells and cytomegalovirus serostatus. In the study overall: Healthy Belgian adult donors included nine or ten CMV-positive and some 25 CMV-negative people.

The sort gate was single viable CD3+CD4+CD8-CD45RO+ cells for memory CD4+ T cells. Produced via immunoSEQ multiplex PCR; TCRdb's table is partial and in-frame only. The table lists approximately 50,000 clones, 70% to 75% of them singletons. This CDR3 comprises 14 residues. Germline-derived CDR1 and CDR2 are ENHRY and SYGVKD. V shed 11 bases, J shed 4 bases, and the junction held 8 bases outside the gene matches. The source of this sequence is an adult in good health and CMV-seropositive. The chain couples TRBV10-3 to TRBJ2-1, with 10 bases aligning to TRBD2. The sequencing sample was made of memory CD4+ T cells from blood. The CDR3 DNA reads TGTGCCGCGCAAGGGACTAGCGATTACAATGAGCAGTTCTTC. The encoded protein is CAAQGTSDYNEQFF.